This T cell receptor (beta chain) is from a study of blood T cell repertoires in COVID-19. The overall study: Sites in the United States, Italy and Spain provided acute and convalescent COVID-19 samples. Sources were T cells, B-cell-depleted T cells, or PBMCs; the material itself was cDNA or gDNA.

Original methodology: Amplification of reference gene primers was used by the study to estimate nucleated cell counts. The assay was immunoSEQ multiplex PCR, and TCRdb's table has in-frame clones only and misses some. V, J and clone size derive from that table, while D and trimming were established from the DNA sequence. This table holds 50,000 to 65,000 clones, about nine tenths found once. Trimming took 4 bases from V and 0 from J; bases not matched to a gene: 3. Germline V CDR1 and CDR2: GTSNPN, SVGIG (reference sequence). The CDR3 totals 15 residues. This receptor was obtained from a man aged 50 to 60 with active COVID-19. V and J are TRBV30 and TRBJ1-4; 9 bases fit TRBD1. Sequencing was performed on peripheral blood. CDR3 loop: CAWIRQGATNEKLFF. The CDR3 coding sequence is TGTGCCTGGATTCGACAGGGGGCAACTAATGAAAAACTGTTTTTT.